The source of this T cell receptor beta chain is a study of Ad26.COV2.S vaccination and SARS-CoV-2 variants. On the study more broadly: Ad26.COV2.S was injected intramuscularly once or twice, 56 days apart. Whole-study findings and limits: Measurement of non-spike TCR breadth gave similar results in vaccine and placebo recipients. Total T cell responses, in the TCR breadth and depth analyses, may have been underestimated.

The germline V and J ends were trimmed by 1 base and 7 bases, with 10 bases remaining between them. CDR3 size: 13 residues. Per germline, CDR1 GTSNPN and CDR2 SVGIG (reference sequence). Of note for this clone: Its cognate antigen is unknown.

Produced via immunoSEQ multiplex PCR; TCRdb's table is partial and in-frame only. In the table there are hundreds of thousands of clones, approximately 86% of which are singletons. Treatment of the sample: some 19 received Ad26.COV2.S at low or high dose, single or two shots; about 5 received placebo; per-sample allocation not given. Samples were taken on day 63 after the first vaccine or placebo injection. What was given as vaccine was an Ad26 vector encoding Wuhan-strain SARS-CoV-2 spike. The source material was peripheral blood, sampled in a trial of Ad26.COV2.S vaccine versus placebo. This chain uses TRBV30 with TRBJ2-2; D not certain. This TCR was sampled from a person between 18 and 65 years old who received the Ad26.COV2.S COVID-19 vaccine or a placebo. CDR3 DNA sequence: TGTGCCTGGAGTGCCCGCCGAGTCGGGGAGCTGTTTTTT. This sequence encodes CAWSARRVGELFF.